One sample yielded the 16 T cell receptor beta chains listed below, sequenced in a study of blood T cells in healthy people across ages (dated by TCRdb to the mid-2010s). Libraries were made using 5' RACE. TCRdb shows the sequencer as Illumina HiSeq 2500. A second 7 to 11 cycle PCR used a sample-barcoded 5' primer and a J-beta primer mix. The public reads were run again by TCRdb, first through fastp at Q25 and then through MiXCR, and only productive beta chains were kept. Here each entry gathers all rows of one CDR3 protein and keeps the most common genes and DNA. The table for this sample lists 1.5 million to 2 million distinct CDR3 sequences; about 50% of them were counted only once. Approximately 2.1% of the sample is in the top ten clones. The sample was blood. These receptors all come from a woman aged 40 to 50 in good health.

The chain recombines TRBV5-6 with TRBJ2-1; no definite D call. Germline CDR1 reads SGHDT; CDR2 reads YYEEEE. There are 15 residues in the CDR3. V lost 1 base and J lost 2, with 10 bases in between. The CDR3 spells CASSLIGRAYNEQFF. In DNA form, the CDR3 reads TGTGCCAGCAGCTTGATCGGAAGGGCCTACAATGAGCAGTTCTTC.

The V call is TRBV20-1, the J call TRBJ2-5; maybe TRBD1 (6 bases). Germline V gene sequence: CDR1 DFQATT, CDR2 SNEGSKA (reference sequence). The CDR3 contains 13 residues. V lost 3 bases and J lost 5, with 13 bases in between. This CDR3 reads CSASKTGAETQYF. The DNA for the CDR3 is TGCAGTGCTAGCAAGACAGGTGCTGAGACCCAGTACTTC.

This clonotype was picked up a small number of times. The DNA for the CDR3 is TGTGCCAGCAGCTTAAATGCAACAGGTTACGAGCAGTACTTC. It encodes CASSLNATGYEQYF. The J gene is TRBJ2-7, the V gene TRBV7-2; D perhaps matches TRBD1 (5 bases). The V end was cut by 2 bases, the J end by 4 bases, with 12 bases between. The germline V gene encodes CDR1 SGHTA and CDR2 FQGNSA. The CDR3 covers 14 residues.

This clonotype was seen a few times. CDR3 in amino acids: CSAMTTTYEQYF. CDR3 bases: TGCAGTGCTATGACTACTACCTACGAGCAGTACTTC. J is TRBJ2-7 and V is TRBV20-1; D perhaps matches TRBD2 (5 bases). The CDR3 is 12 amino acids. Trimming stripped 4 bases from V and 2 bases from J, with 9 bases between. In germline, CDR1 is DFQATT, CDR2 SNEGSKA (reference sequence).

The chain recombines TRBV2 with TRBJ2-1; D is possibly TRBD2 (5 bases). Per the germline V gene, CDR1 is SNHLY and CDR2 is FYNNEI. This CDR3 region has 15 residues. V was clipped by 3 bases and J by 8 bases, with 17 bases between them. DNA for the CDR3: TGTGCCAGCAGTGACGGCCTAGCTGGGAGAGATGAGCAGTTCTTC. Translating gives CASSDGLAGRDEQFF.

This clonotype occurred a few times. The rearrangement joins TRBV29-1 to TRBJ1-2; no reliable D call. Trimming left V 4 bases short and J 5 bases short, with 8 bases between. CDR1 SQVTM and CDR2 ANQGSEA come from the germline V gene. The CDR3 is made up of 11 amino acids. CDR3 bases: TGCAGCGTTGGAGGGCAGTATGGCTACACCTTC. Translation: CSVGGQYGYTF.

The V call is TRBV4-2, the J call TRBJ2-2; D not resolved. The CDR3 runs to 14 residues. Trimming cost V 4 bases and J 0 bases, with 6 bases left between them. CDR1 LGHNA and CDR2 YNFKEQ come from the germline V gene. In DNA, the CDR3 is TGTGCCAGCAGCCGGGGTCCGAACACCGGGGAGCTGTTTTTT. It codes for CASSRGPNTGELFF.

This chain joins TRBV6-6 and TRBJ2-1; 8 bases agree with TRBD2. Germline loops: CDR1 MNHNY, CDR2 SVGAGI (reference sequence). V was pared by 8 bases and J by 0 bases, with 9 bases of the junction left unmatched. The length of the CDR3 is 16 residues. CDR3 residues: CASGSGGHSSYNEQFF. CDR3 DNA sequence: TGTGCCAGCGGGAGCGGGGGCCACAGCTCCTACAATGAGCAGTTCTTC.

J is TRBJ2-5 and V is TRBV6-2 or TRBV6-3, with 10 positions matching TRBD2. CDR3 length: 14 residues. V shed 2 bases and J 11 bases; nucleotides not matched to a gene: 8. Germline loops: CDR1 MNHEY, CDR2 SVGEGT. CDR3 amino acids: CASSYRAGGREQYF. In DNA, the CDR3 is TGTGCCAGCAGTTACAGAGCGGGGGGGCGAGAGCAGTACTTC.

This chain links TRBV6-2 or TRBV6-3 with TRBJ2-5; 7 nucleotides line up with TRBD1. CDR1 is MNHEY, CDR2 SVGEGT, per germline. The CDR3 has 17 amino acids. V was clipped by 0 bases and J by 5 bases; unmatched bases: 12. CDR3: CASSYSSLDRVWETQYF. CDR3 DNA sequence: TGTGCCAGCAGTTACTCGAGCCTCGACAGGGTGTGGGAGACCCAGTACTTC.

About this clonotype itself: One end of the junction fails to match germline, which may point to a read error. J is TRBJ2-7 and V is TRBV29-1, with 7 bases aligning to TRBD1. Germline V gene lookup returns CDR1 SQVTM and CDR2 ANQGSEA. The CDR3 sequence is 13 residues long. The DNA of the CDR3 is TGCAGCGTTGAGGTGACAGGGTGGGAGACCCAGTACTTT. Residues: CSVEVTGWETQYF.

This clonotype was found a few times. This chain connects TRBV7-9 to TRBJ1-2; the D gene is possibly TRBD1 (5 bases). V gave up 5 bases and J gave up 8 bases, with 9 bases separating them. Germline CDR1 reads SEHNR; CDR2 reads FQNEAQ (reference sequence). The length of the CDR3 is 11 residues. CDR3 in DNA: TGTGCCAGCAGCCCGGGACCGGGCTACACCTTC. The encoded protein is CASSPGPGYTF. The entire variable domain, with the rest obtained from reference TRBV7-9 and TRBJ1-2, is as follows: DTGVSQNPRHKITKRGQNVTFRCDPISEHNRLYWYRQTLGQGPEFLTYFQNEAQLEKSRLLSDRFSAERPKGSFSTLEIQRTEQGDSAMYLCASSPGPGYTFGSGTRLTVV.

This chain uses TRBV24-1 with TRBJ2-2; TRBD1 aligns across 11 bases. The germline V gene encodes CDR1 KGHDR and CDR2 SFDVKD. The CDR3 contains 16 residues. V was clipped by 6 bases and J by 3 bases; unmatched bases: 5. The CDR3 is CATSFTGQGDTGELFF. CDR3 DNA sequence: TGTGCCACCAGTTTTACGGGACAGGGGGACACCGGGGAGCTGTTTTTT.

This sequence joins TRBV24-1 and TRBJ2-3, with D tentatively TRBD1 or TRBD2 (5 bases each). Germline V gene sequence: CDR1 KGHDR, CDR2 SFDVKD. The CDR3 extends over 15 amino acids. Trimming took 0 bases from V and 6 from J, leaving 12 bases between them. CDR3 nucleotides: TGTGCCACCAGTGATTTGGGGGGTCCTGTGGATACGCAGTATTTT. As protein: CATSDLGGPVDTQYF.

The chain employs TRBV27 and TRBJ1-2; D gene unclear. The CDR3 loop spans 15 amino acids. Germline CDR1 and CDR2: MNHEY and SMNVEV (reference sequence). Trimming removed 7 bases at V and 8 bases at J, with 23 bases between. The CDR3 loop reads CASTAADTWYRGYTF. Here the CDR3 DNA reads TGTGCCAGCACCGCAGCTGACACCTGGTATCGAGGCTACACCTTC.

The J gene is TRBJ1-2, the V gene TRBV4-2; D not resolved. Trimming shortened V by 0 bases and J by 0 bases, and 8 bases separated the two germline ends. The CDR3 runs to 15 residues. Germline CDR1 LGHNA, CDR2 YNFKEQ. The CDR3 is CASSQDHRTNYGYTF. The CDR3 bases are TGTGCCAGCAGCCAAGACCACAGAACTAACTATGGCTACACCTTC.